The 17 T cell receptor beta chains reported below all come from one sample, sequenced in a study of CD8 T cell repertoires and HIV-1 epitope variants. Some clones are missing from TCRdb's copy, which holds only in-frame ones; the method was immunoSEQ multiplex PCR. The profile shows fewer than 5,000 clones, 66% of them singletons. These TCRs' antigens remain unknown. The sequenced sample was cultured CD8+ T cells derived from PBMCs. Receptors originate from a male donor with HIV.

There are a few counts of this clone. The rearrangement joins TRBV6-5 to TRBJ1-5; 8 bases agree with TRBD1. Germline V gives CDR1 MNHEY, CDR2 SVGAGI. The CDR3 covers 14 residues. After removal of 6 bases from V and 7 bases from J, the junction contained 8 bases not matched to a gene. CDR3 DNA sequence: TGTGCCAGCAGATCCGGACAGGGAAAACAGCCCCAGCATTTT. This sequence encodes CASRSGQGKQPQHF.

The genes are TRBV7-2 and TRBJ1-5; D not resolved. The length of the CDR3 is 14 residues. In germline, CDR1 is SGHTA, CDR2 FQGNSA. The V gene lost 1 base and the J gene lost 1 base, with 5 bases spanning the gap. The CDR3 nucleotides are TGTGCCAGCAGCTTAGAGTTGAGCAATCAGCCCCAGCATTTT. Translating gives CASSLELSNQPQHF.

The chain combines TRBV28 with TRBJ2-3, with 10 bases that match TRBD2. The CDR3 length is 18 residues. The V and J ends lost 2 bases and 0 bases, in that order; junction bases with no gene match: 8. Germline V gene data show CDR1 as MDHEN and CDR2 as SYDVKM. The CDR3 loop reads CASSLLAGDYVSTDTQYF. The CDR3 nucleotides are TGTGCCAGCAGTTTACTAGCGGGGGATTACGTTAGCACAGATACGCAGTATTTT.

The rearrangement uses TRBV11-2 and TRBJ1-3; 9 nucleotides agree with TRBD1. V lost 5 bases to trimming and J lost 6 bases; unmatched junction nucleotides: 5. This CDR3 spans 14 amino acids. Germline V lookup: CDR1 SGHAT, CDR2 FQNNGV. The CDR3 sequence is CASSPWTGENTIYF. The CDR3 DNA follows: TGTGCCAGCAGCCCTTGGACAGGGGAAAACACCATATATTTT.

The chain joins TRBV27 to TRBJ2-7, with D possibly matching TRBD2 (5 bases). This CDR3 region has 14 residues. V dropped 8 bases and J dropped 0 bases, with 14 bases sitting between them. Germline CDR1 MNHEY, CDR2 SMNVEV (reference sequence). CDR3 DNA sequence: TGTGCCAGCGTGCGAGGGCTAAACTCCTACGAGCAGTACTTC. Its protein is CASVRGLNSYEQYF.

This clone appeared a few times. The chain carries TRBV4-3 and TRBJ2-4; no reliable D call. Germline V gene lookup returns CDR1 LGHNA and CDR2 YSLEER. CDR3 size: 13 residues. The V end lost 1 base, the J end lost 8 bases, and 9 bases lay between the germline ends. The CDR3 region is CASSQGVSDIQYF. The DNA of the CDR3 is TGCGCCAGCAGCCAAGGGGTGTCGGACATTCAGTACTTC.

This chain connects TRBV5-1 to TRBJ1-3; D not certain. The CDR3 runs 20 residues. V was cut by 1 base and J by 0 bases, with 23 bases left in between. The germline V gene encodes CDR1 SGHRS and CDR2 YFSETQ. Here the CDR3 reads CASSLYTGSAQMVSGNTIYF. In DNA form, the CDR3 reads TGCGCCAGCAGCTTGTACACGGGCAGTGCTCAGATGGTCTCTGGAAACACCATATATTTT.

This chain uses TRBV15 with TRBJ1-5, with 7 bases that match TRBD1. The ends lost 0 bases at V and 4 bases at J; junction bases unmatched: 15. Germline lookup yields CDR1 LNHNV and CDR2 YYDKDF (reference sequence). The CDR3 totals 19 residues. CDR3 sequence: CATSRDFPSGTELNQPQHF. In DNA form, the CDR3 reads TGTGCCACCAGCAGAGATTTTCCCTCCGGGACAGAGTTAAATCAGCCCCAGCATTTT.

The rearrangement uses TRBV28 and TRBJ2-7; 9 nucleotides align to TRBD1. The germline V gene encodes CDR1 MDHEN and CDR2 SYDVKM. This CDR3 is 14 amino acids long. V was clipped by 6 bases and J by 5 bases; unmatched bases: 8. The CDR3 DNA reads as TGTGCCAGCAGGCCTGGACAGGGGTCCCACGAGCAGTACTTC. Translating gives CASRPGQGSHEQYF.

This chain joins TRBV6-1 and TRBJ1-5, with a weak D call TRBD1 (5 bases). Deletions cut 2 bases from V and 7 bases from J, with 15 bases between. Germline V gene lookup returns CDR1 MNHNS and CDR2 SASEGT. CDR3 length: 15 amino acids. CDR3 nucleotide sequence: TGTGCCAGCAGTGAAAACGGGGAGGGGTTACAGCCCCAGCATTTT. It encodes CASSENGEGLQPQHF.

The chain couples TRBV27 to TRBJ2-7; D possibly corresponds to TRBD1 (6 bases). V was cut by 8 bases and J by 2 bases, with 13 bases left in between. The CDR3 is 13 amino acids. Looked up from germline, CDR1 is MNHEY and CDR2 is SMNVEV (reference sequence). This CDR3 reads CASGQGSPYEQYF. The CDR3 DNA sequence: TGTGCCAGCGGGCAGGGGAGCCCCTACGAGCAGTACTTC.

This clone has only a few counts. The chain has TRBV7-6 and TRBJ2-1, with D tentatively TRBD1 (6 bases). Trimming removed 5 bases from V and 0 bases from J, with 20 bases in between. This CDR3 has 18 residues. The germline V gene encodes CDR1 SGHVS and CDR2 FNYEAQ. CDR3 nucleotide sequence: TGTGCCAGCAGCACCGAACCTAGCCAGGGGAGCTCCTACAATGAGCAGTTCTTC. This sequence encodes CASSTEPSQGSSYNEQFF.

The V call is TRBV11-2, the J call TRBJ1-2; TRBD1 matches at 7 bases. The CDR3 is made up of 18 amino acids. V was clipped by 4 bases and J by 2 bases; unmatched bases: 16. In germline, CDR1 is SGHAT, CDR2 FQNNGV. The CDR3 region is CASSSTFGTAFLNYGYTF. Here the CDR3 DNA reads TGTGCCAGCAGCTCTACTTTTGGGACAGCCTTTCTAAACTATGGCTACACCTTC.

This clone appeared a single time. This chain uses TRBV13 with TRBJ1-2; no clear D. Trimming shortened V by 3 bases and J by 1 base, and 9 bases separated the two germline ends. Germline V gives CDR1 PRHDT, CDR2 FYEKMQ (reference sequence). The CDR3 covers 14 residues. This CDR3 reads CASSFNGVNYGYTF. For the CDR3, the DNA is TGTGCCAGCAGCTTTAATGGGGTTAACTATGGCTACACCTTC.

The chain is built from TRBV28 and TRBJ2-1; 7 bases fit TRBD1. The germline gives CDR1 MDHEN, CDR2 SYDVKM. The CDR3 loop spans 13 amino acids. Losses at the gene ends were 10 bases for V and 7 bases for J; bases not matched to a gene: 10. CDR3 in DNA: TGTGCCACCGACGAATCAGGGGGTAATGAGCAGTTCTTC. This encodes CATDESGGNEQFF.

The V gene is TRBV30, the J gene TRBJ1-2, with D hard to call. V gave up 6 bases and J gave up 6 bases, with 8 bases separating them. The CDR3 has 10 amino acids. Germline CDR1 is GTSNPN and CDR2 is SVGIG (reference sequence). As DNA, the CDR3 is TGTGCCTGCCCAGTGAATGGCTACACCTTC. It is translated as CACPVNGYTF.

There are a few counts of this clone. The V and J genes are TRBV18 and TRBJ1-2, with a possible D match to TRBD1 (6 bases). CDR3 length: 15 residues. Germline CDR1 is KGHSH and CDR2 is LQKENI. Trimming shortened V by 2 bases and J by 4 bases, and 14 bases separated the two germline ends. CDR3 amino acids: CASSPNSGEGYGYTF. The CDR3 DNA follows: TGTGCCAGCTCACCAAATTCAGGGGAGGGCTATGGCTACACCTTC.